The clone carrying this TCR beta chain was counted a few times. Its antigen remains unidentified. Germline V CDR1 and CDR2: LGHNA, YNFKEQ. The CDR3 is 16 amino acids. V dropped 2 bases and J dropped 1; count of bases not matched to a gene: 7. The sample belongs to a study of T cells in Graves' hyperthyroidism and ophthalmopathy. Study outcomes and limitations: Ophthalmopathy prediction by the model preceded onset by a median about 6.5 months.

RNA transcripts gave rise to amplified TCR beta CDR3 regions. The HTBI primer set served for first-round RT-PCR of the TCR CDR3. MiXCR, applied by TCRdb to the multiplex PCR reads, yields one record per CDR3 protein. The table includes fewer than 550,000 distinct CDR3 sequences, approximately 24% detected once. Disease lasting under 3 months, a NOSPECS grade of at least 4, and a Clinical Activity Score of at least 3 were features of the ophthalmopathy patients. The clonotype was recovered from a woman in her thirties with Graves' ophthalmopathy. This sequence joins TRBV4-2 and TRBJ1-1; 7 bases match TRBD1. Material: blood. CDR3: CASSQPRTGANTEAFF. CDR3 DNA: TGTGCCAGCAGCCAACCCCGGACAGGAGCGAACACTGAAGCTTTCTTT.